The 26 T cell receptor beta chains presented below share a single source sample, sequenced in a study of T-cell reconstitution after alpha-beta-depleted transplantation in children. Library preparation (for TCRbeta) was performed with unique molecular identifiers. Using its own MiXCR run on the PCR reads, TCRdb lists one record per CDR3 protein. Counted here are about 200,000 distinct CDR3 sequences, more than 12% occurring once; the ten biggest clones make up approximately 13%. The sample was PBMCs from the stem cell graft donor, taken from the stem cell graft. The receptors originated from a human donor who donated a stem cell graft to a child with acute lymphoblastic leukemia.

This clonotype was counted at least ten times. The V gene is TRBV6-5, the J gene TRBJ2-7; D gene ambiguous. V was shortened by 3 bases and J by 7 bases, with 16 bases between the two germline ends. The germline gives CDR1 MNHEY, CDR2 SVGAGI. The CDR3 has 14 residues. The CDR3 DNA follows: TGTGCCAGCAGTTATGATCCTCAGTTGATGGAGCAGTACTTC. Protein: CASSYDPQLMEQYF.

The chain joins TRBV7-9 to TRBJ2-1, with TRBD2 matching over 7 bases. The CDR3 contains 14 residues. Trimming cost V 5 bases and J 8 bases; bases outside gene matches: 9. The germline V gene encodes CDR1 SEHNR and CDR2 FQNEAQ (reference sequence). Written as DNA, the CDR3 is TGTGCCAGCAGCGCGGGACTAAGTACCCATGAGCAGTTCTTC. Translation gives CASSAGLSTHEQFF. The full variable domain, rest sourced from reference TRBV7-9 and TRBJ2-1, is DTGVSQNPRHKITKRGQNVTFRCDPISEHNRLYWYRQTLGQGPEFLTYFQNEAQLEKSRLLSDRFSAERPKGSFSTLEIQRTEQGDSAMYLCASSAGLSTHEQFFGPGTRLTVL.

This clonotype was seen ten or more times. The genes are TRBV20-1 and TRBJ2-7; 9 nucleotides align to TRBD2. This CDR3 is built from 14 residues. Losses at the gene ends were 6 bases for V and 2 bases for J; bases not matched to a gene: 8. Germline loops: CDR1 DFQATT, CDR2 SNEGSKA (reference sequence). The CDR3 loop is CSAKTAGGTYEQYF. The CDR3 nucleotides read TGCAGTGCCAAAACTGCGGGAGGGACCTACGAGCAGTACTTC.

This clonotype was observed many times. The CDR3 is CATGDFRDTQYF. CDR3 DNA sequence: TGTGCCACCGGGGATTTCAGGGATACGCAGTATTTT. The chain recombines TRBV6-5 with TRBJ2-3; D may be TRBD2 (5 bases). The germline CDR1 and CDR2 sequences are MNHEY and SVGAGI. The CDR3 covers 12 residues. V shed 10 bases and J shed 6 bases, with 14 bases lying between them.

This clonotype was recorded many times. V usage is TRBV10-1 and J usage is TRBJ2-7; no definite D call. With 5 bases removed from V and 3 bases from J, the gap between germline ends came to 8 bases. This CDR3 contains 12 residues. The germline V gene has CDR1 WNHNN and CDR2 SYGVQD (reference sequence). The CDR3 region has the DNA TGCGCCAGCAGTAGCGTTCTCTACGAGCAGTACTTC. It codes for CASSSVLYEQYF.

This clonotype was recorded at least ten times. The chain combines TRBV28 with TRBJ2-7; TRBD1 agrees at 8 bases. The germline V gene encodes CDR1 MDHEN and CDR2 SYDVKM. The length of the CDR3 is 15 residues. V gave up 3 bases and J gave up 8 bases; unmatched junction bases: 12. Written as DNA, the CDR3 is TGTGCCAGCAGTTTCGGGGGACAGGAGAATAGAAAGCAGTACTTC. It translates to CASSFGGQENRKQYF. Combining the CDR3 with reference TRBV28 and TRBJ2-7 gives the whole variable domain DVKVTQSSRYLVKRTGEKVFLECVQDMDHENMFWYRQDPGLGLRLIYFSYDVKMKEKGDIPEGYSVSREKKERFSLILESASTNQTSMYLCASSFGGQENRKQYFGPGTRLTVT.

The chain combines TRBV5-1 with TRBJ2-3; D ambiguous. Between the trimmed V and J ends, which lost 0 bases and 0 bases, there was a span of 11 bases. The CDR3 is made up of 16 amino acids. Looked up from germline, CDR1 is SGHRS and CDR2 is YFSETQ. The CDR3 sequence is CASSLGFTVSTDTQYF. The DNA for the CDR3 is TGCGCCAGCAGCTTGGGGTTTACGGTTAGCACAGATACGCAGTATTTT. The whole variable domain, remainder taken from reference TRBV5-1 and TRBJ2-3, is KAGVTQTPRYLIKTRGQQVTLSCSPISGHRSVSWYQQTPGQGLQFLFEYFSETQRNKGNFPGRFSGRQFSNSRSEMNVSTLELGDSALYLCASSLGFTVSTDTQYFGPGTRLTVL.

The chain employs TRBV7-2 and TRBJ2-5, with TRBD1 identical over 8 bases. Trimming took 1 base from V and 2 from J; bases not matched to a gene: 6. Germline lookup yields CDR1 SGHTA and CDR2 FQGNSA. CDR3 length: 16 amino acids. The CDR3 DNA follows: TGTGCCAGCAGCTTAGATGGCAGGGGGCGGCAAGAGACCCAGTACTTC. Translation gives CASSLDGRGRQETQYF.

This clonotype was detected many times. In DNA form, the CDR3 reads TGTGCCAGCAGCCGACTAGCGGGTGGAGATACGCAGTATTTT. Translation gives CASSRLAGGDTQYF. The chain recombines TRBV7-8 with TRBJ2-3; 10 nucleotides line up with TRBD2. The germline V gene has CDR1 SGHVS and CDR2 FQNEAQ. The CDR3 is made up of 14 amino acids. J gave up 5 bases and V 5 bases, and 4 bases lay outside the gene matches.

As concerns this clonotype: This may stem from a read error, because a much larger clone lies one nucleotide away. The rearrangement links TRBV5-1 to TRBJ2-7, with 8 bases identical to TRBD1. Looked up from germline, CDR1 is SGHRS and CDR2 is YFSETQ. The CDR3 has 15 amino acids. As DNA, the CDR3 is TGCGCCAGCAGCCCAGGGGACAGGAGCTCCTACGACCAGTACTTC. It codes for CASSPGDRSSYDQYF.

This clonotype was picked up many times. The chain is built from TRBV6-4 and TRBJ2-5, with TRBD2 as a possible D gene (6 bases). Germline V lookup: CDR1 MRHNA, CDR2 SNTAGT. The V end lost 5 bases, the J end lost 5 bases, and 18 bases lay between the germline ends. CDR3 size: 15 residues. The CDR3 reads CASSPAGGYMETQYF. The CDR3 region has the DNA TGTGCCAGCAGTCCCGCCGGAGGGTACATGGAGACCCAGTACTTC.

This clonotype occurred many times. The genes are TRBV7-9 and TRBJ2-5; either TRBD1 or TRBD2 may fit D (5 bases each). The germline V gene has CDR1 SEHNR and CDR2 FQNEAQ (reference sequence). The CDR3 is 15 amino acids. V was pared by 0 bases and J by 5 bases, with 13 bases between. The CDR3: CASSLARSGRETQYF. For the CDR3, the DNA is TGTGCCAGCAGCTTAGCGAGGTCGGGACGGGAGACCCAGTACTTC. The whole variable domain, filled in from reference TRBV7-9 and TRBJ2-5, reads DTGVSQNPRHKITKRGQNVTFRCDPISEHNRLYWYRQTLGQGPEFLTYFQNEAQLEKSRLLSDRFSAERPKGSFSTLEIQRTEQGDSAMYLCASSLARSGRETQYFGPGTRLLVL.

This clonotype was seen at least ten times. V and J are TRBV5-1 and TRBJ2-1; 12 positions agree with TRBD2. The CDR3 runs 15 residues. Germline CDR1 is SGHRS and CDR2 is YFSETQ. The V segment lost 5 bases and the J segment 8 bases; nucleotides outside the gene matches: 8. CDR3 DNA sequence: TGCGCCAGCAGGGCGAGGCTAGCGGGAGGGGATGAGCAGTTCTTC. Protein sequence: CASRARLAGGDEQFF.

This clonotype occurred many times. CDR3 loop: CSAREGAGVKETQYF. The DNA of the CDR3 is TGCAGTGCTAGAGAGGGAGCGGGAGTTAAAGAGACCCAGTACTTC. The chain employs TRBV20-1 and TRBJ2-5, with 8 bases aligning to TRBD2. The V gene's germline CDR1 is DFQATT and CDR2 SNEGSKA (reference sequence). J was trimmed by 3 bases and V by 0 bases; bases with no gene match: 6. The CDR3 spans 15 residues.

There are many counts of this clonotype. The chain recombines TRBV12-3 or TRBV12-4 with TRBJ2-7; D may be TRBD2 (6 bases). This CDR3 comprises 14 residues. The germline V and J ends were trimmed by 8 bases and 1 base, with 15 bases remaining between them. The CDR3 DNA sequence: TGTGCCAGCTCAAGGAGGAGGGAATCCTACGAGCAGTACTTC. Translated: CASSRRRESYEQYF.

This clonotype was picked up many times. V usage is TRBV28 and J usage is TRBJ2-4; 14 nucleotides agree with TRBD2. V shed 6 bases and J 6 bases; nucleotides not matched to a gene: 16. Germline loops: CDR1 MDHEN, CDR2 SYDVKM. This CDR3 region has 19 residues. For the CDR3, the DNA is TGTGCCAGCAGCACTCTGCAAAGGGGACTAGCGGGAGCCCTAAACATTCAGTACTTC. It yields the protein CASSTLQRGLAGALNIQYF.

This clonotype was observed many times. The V and J genes are TRBV6-1 and TRBJ2-7; TRBD2 matches at 9 bases. Germline CDR1 MNHNS, CDR2 SASEGT. The CDR3 extends over 14 amino acids. V dropped 5 bases and J dropped 2; count of bases not matched to a gene: 4. CDR3 sequence: CASSTWTSAYEQYF. As DNA, the CDR3 is TGTGCCAGCAGTACCTGGACTAGCGCCTACGAGCAGTACTTC.

There are many counts of this clonotype. This rearrangement joins TRBV5-1 to TRBJ2-4; D call uncertain. The CDR3 covers 14 residues. CDR1 and CDR2 from the germline V gene are SGHRS and YFSETQ. Trimming pared 2 bases from V and 6 bases from J, leaving 12 bases between. As DNA, the CDR3 is TGCGCCAGCAGCTTTGGCCAGATGGGAAACATTCAGTACTTC. Amino acids: CASSFGQMGNIQYF.

This clonotype was observed many times. The V call is TRBV5-1, the J call TRBJ2-2, with D possibly being TRBD1 (6 bases). The CDR3 is made up of 13 amino acids. CDR1 SGHRS and CDR2 YFSETQ come from the germline V gene. Trimming took off 6 bases at V and 3 bases at J, with 9 bases between the two ends. The DNA of the CDR3 is TGCGCCAGCACGTCAGGGGACACCGGGGAGCTGTTTTTT. Encoded protein: CASTSGDTGELFF. The variable domain in full, completed from reference TRBV5-1 and TRBJ2-2, reads KAGVTQTPRYLIKTRGQQVTLSCSPISGHRSVSWYQQTPGQGLQFLFEYFSETQRNKGNFPGRFSGRQFSNSRSEMNVSTLELGDSALYLCASTSGDTGELFFGEGSRLTVL.

The chain uses TRBV5-1 and TRBJ2-3; a weak D match, TRBD2 (5 bases). Germline V gives CDR1 SGHRS, CDR2 YFSETQ. With 4 bases removed from V and 13 bases from J, the gap between germline ends came to 19 bases. The CDR3 runs to 13 residues. CDR3 residues: CASSTRAGGVEYF. As DNA, the CDR3 is TGCGCCAGCAGCACCCGGGCGGGTGGGGTAGAGTATTTT. Together with reference TRBV5-1 and TRBJ2-3, the CDR3 gives the full variable domain: KAGVTQTPRYLIKTRGQQVTLSCSPISGHRSVSWYQQTPGQGLQFLFEYFSETQRNKGNFPGRFSGRQFSNSRSEMNVSTLELGDSALYLCASSTRAGGVEYFGPGTRLTVL.

This clonotype turned up a few times. The CDR3 bases are TGTGCCAGCAGCTTCTACGACAGGGAGGAGACCCAGTACTTC. Protein: CASSFYDREETQYF. V and J are TRBV5-6 and TRBJ2-5; 7 bases line up with TRBD1. V dropped 2 bases and J dropped 5; count of bases not matched to a gene: 6. The CDR3 is 14 residues long. CDR1 SGHDT and CDR2 YYEEEE come from the germline V gene.

This clonotype was recorded many times. This sequence joins TRBV12-3 or TRBV12-4 and TRBJ1-2; 8 bases agree with TRBD1. CDR3 length equals 14 residues. The junction had 9 bases not matched to a gene; V was cut back by 10 bases and J by 2 bases. The CDR3, as DNA: TGTGCCACCCTGAGCTGGACAGGGAACTATGGCTACACCTTC. Translated, it gives CATLSWTGNYGYTF.

The sample holds many counts of this clonotype. The chain links TRBV10-3 to TRBJ2-7, with D tentatively TRBD2 (5 bases). The CDR3 loop spans 16 amino acids. CDR1 and CDR2 (germline): ENHRY, SYGVKD. V was pared by 0 bases and J by 4 bases, with 16 bases between. The CDR3 coding sequence is TGTGCCATCAGTGAGTCGACGGGAAGCCTCTCATACGAGCAGTACTTC. This encodes CAISESTGSLSYEQYF.

The chain combines TRBV12-3 or TRBV12-4 with TRBJ2-5, with D maybe TRBD1 (6 bases). V dropped 0 bases and J dropped 7 bases, with 12 bases sitting between them. CDR3 length: 14 residues. The CDR3 DNA is TGTGCCAGCAGTTTAGCCACAGGGTCAGGGACCCAGTACTTC. It is translated as CASSLATGSGTQYF.

The rearrangement links TRBV5-4 to TRBJ2-6; no reliable D call. V lost 4 bases to trimming and J lost 0 bases, with 8 bases between them. Germline V gene lookup returns CDR1 SGHNT and CDR2 YYREEE (reference sequence). The CDR3 sequence is 15 residues long. CDR3 in DNA: TGTGCCAGCAGCCCCCTGATCTCTGGGGCCAACGTCCTGACTTTC. Its protein is CASSPLISGANVLTF.

V usage is TRBV19 and J usage is TRBJ2-7, with 7 positions matching TRBD2. V lost 8 bases, J lost 4 bases, and 14 bases stayed unmatched. CDR1 is LNHDA and CDR2 is SQIVND in the germline V gene (reference sequence). The CDR3 consists of 15 residues. The CDR3 nucleotides are TGTGCCAGTTCCCTCCAAGGCGGGAGTCGGTACGAGCAGTACTTC. This translates into CASSLQGGSRYEQYF.